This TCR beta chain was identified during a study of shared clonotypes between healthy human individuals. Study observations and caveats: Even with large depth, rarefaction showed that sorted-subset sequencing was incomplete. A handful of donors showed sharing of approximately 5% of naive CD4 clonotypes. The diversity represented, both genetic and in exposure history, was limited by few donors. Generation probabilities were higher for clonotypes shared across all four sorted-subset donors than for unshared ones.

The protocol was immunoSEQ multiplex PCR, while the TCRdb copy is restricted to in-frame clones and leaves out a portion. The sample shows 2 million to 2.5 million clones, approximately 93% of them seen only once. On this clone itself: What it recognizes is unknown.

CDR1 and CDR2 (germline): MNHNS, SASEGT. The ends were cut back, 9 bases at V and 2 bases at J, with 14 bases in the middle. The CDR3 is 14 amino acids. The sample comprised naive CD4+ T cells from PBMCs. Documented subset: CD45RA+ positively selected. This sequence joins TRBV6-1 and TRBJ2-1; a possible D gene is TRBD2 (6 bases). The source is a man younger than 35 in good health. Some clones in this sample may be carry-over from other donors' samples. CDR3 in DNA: TGTGCCAGTATCTGGTCGGGGGCCTACAATGAGCAGTTCTTC. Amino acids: CASIWSGAYNEQFF.